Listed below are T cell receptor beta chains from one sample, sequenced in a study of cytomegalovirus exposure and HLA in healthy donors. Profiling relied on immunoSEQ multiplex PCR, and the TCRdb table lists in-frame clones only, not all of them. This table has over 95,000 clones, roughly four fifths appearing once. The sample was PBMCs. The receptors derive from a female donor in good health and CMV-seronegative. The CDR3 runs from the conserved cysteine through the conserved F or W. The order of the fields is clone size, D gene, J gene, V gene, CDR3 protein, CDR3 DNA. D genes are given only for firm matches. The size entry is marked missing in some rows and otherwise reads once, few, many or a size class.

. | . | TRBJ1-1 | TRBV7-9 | CASSPRGGMNTEAFF | TGTGCCAGCAGCCCCCGGGGAGGGATGAACACTGAAGCTTTCTTT
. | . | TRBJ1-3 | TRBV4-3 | CASSQDPAGSGNTIYF | TGCGCCAGCAGCCAAGACCCGGCAGGCTCTGGAAACACCATATATTTT
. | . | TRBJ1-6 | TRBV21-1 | CASSKEGANSPLHF | TGTGCCAGCAGCAAAGAGGGAGCTAATTCACCCCTCCACTTT
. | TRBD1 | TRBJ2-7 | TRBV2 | CASSETGGAYEQYF | TGTGCCAGCAGTGAGACAGGGGGGGCCTACGAGCAGTACTTC
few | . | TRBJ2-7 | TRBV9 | CASSVGIGTYEQYF | TGTGCCAGCAGCGTAGGGATCGGGACCTACGAGCAGTACTTC
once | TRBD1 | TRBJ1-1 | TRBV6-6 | CASRSGQVLMNTEAFF | TGTGCCAGCAGATCGGGACAGGTCCTAATGAACACTGAAGCTTTCTTT
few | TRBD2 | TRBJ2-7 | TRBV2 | CASSSEAGGSYEQYF | TGTGCCAGCAGTTCGGAAGCGGGGGGCTCCTACGAGCAGTACTTC
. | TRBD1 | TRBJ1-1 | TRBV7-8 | CASSLTNRGGTNTEAFF | TGTGCCAGCAGCCTAACGAACAGGGGCGGAACGAACACTGAAGCTTTCTTT
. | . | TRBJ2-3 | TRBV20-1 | CSAIAEITQYF | TGCAGTGCTATAGCGGAGATCACGCAGTATTTT
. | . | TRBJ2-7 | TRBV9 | CASSVGGPEEQYF | TGTGCCAGCAGCGTAGGGGGGCCTGAGGAGCAGTACTTC
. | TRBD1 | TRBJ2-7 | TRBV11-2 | CASSLTGLGVYF | TGTGCCAGCAGCCTGACAGGGTTAGGTGTGTACTTC
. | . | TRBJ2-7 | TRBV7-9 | CASSYPPGQGRGWEQYF | TGTGCCAGCAGCTATCCACCTGGCCAAGGGCGGGGTTGGGAGCAGTACTTC
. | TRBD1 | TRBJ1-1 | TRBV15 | CATSRAITGDLNTEAFF | TGTGCCACCAGCAGAGCTATTACAGGGGATTTGAACACTGAAGCTTTCTTT
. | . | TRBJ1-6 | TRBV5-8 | CASSLFTQVDSPLHF | TGTGCCAGCAGCTTGTTCACCCAGGTGGATTCACCCCTCCACTTT
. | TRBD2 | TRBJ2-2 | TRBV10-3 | CATSGGLTGELFF | TGTGCCACCTCGGGGGGGCTTACCGGGGAGCTGTTTTTT
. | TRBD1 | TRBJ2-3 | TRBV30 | CAWSVVQGTDTQYF | TGTGCCTGGAGTGTGGTACAGGGGACAGATACGCAGTATTTT